A selection of T cell receptor beta chains follows, all from one sample in a study of T cells in Graves' hyperthyroidism and ophthalmopathy. TCRdb re-analysed the multiplex PCR reads in MiXCR, keeping a single row per CDR3 protein. The sample holds hundreds of thousands of distinct CDR3 sequences, roughly 20% seen once. The sequenced sample consisted of blood. The receptors originated from a woman aged 45-65 years with Graves' hyperthyroidism that later progressed to Graves' ophthalmopathy. Each CDR3 is given with its conserved first and last residue. Fields, in order: clone size, J gene, D gene, V gene, CDR3 DNA, CDR3 protein. D genes are given only for firm matches. Expanded clones get a size class; other rows say once, few or many, or leave the size out.

many TRBJ2-3 TRBD2 TRBV20-1 TGCAGTGCCGACGGGAGGGTCAGAGATACGCAGTATTTT CSADGRVRDTQYF
- TRBJ1-5 - TRBV19 TGTGCCAGTAGTATAGGGAGATATAGCAATCAGCCCCAGCATTTT CASSIGRYSNQPQHF
few TRBJ2-7 - TRBV5-1 TGCGCCAGCAGCCCCGGGTTACAGGCCTACGAGCAGTACTTC CASSPGLQAYEQYF
- TRBJ2-5 TRBD2 TRBV11-2 TGTGCCAGCAGCACCCTAGCGGGGGGTCTGCCGTTAGGGGAGACCCAGTACTTC CASSTLAGGLPLGETQYF
- TRBJ2-3 TRBD2 TRBV5-1 TGCGCCAGCAGCTTACTAACTAGCGCAGGTACGCAGTATTTT CASSLLTSAGTQYF
many TRBJ2-7 - TRBV20-1 TGCAGTGCTACCAGGGTAGGACGGGAGCAGTACTTC CSATRVGREQYF
many TRBJ2-1 - TRBV5-8 TGTGCCAGCACCTACTCCTACAATGAGCAGTTCTTC CASTYSYNEQFF
- TRBJ1-2 - TRBV7-9 TGTGCCAGCAGCACCGATCCGCAGGGGCGAGGCTATAGCTACACCTTC CASSTDPQGRGYSYTF
many TRBJ1-6 - TRBV7-2 TGTGCCAGCAGCTTACACAGGGCTAATTCACCCCTCCACTTT CASSLHRANSPLHF
few TRBJ2-1 - TRBV19 TGTGCCAGTAGTACCACAGTACAGGAGCAGTTCTTC CASSTTVQEQFF
- TRBJ2-5 TRBD2 TRBV29-1 TGCAGCATAACAGCGGGGATGATAGAGACCCAGTACTTC CSITAGMIETQYF
many TRBJ2-5 TRBD2 TRBV3-1 TGTGCCAACAGCCAAGTTGGCCCTGGACTAGCGGGGTCGCAGACCCAGTACTTC CANSQVGPGLAGSQTQYF
- TRBJ2-5 TRBD1 TRBV5-8 TGTGCCAGCGGTAGAAACACAGGGGTTGAGCAGACCCAGTACTTC CASGRNTGVEQTQYF